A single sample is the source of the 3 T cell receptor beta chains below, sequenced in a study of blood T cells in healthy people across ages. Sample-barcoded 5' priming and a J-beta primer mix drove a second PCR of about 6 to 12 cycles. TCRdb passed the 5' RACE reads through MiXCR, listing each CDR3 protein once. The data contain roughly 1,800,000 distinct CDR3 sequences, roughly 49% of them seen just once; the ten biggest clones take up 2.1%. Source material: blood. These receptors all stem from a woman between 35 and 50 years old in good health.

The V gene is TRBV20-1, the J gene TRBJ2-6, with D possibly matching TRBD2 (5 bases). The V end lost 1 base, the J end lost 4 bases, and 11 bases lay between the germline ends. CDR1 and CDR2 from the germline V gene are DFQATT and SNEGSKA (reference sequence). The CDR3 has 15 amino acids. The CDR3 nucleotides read TGCAGTGCTAGAGTGGGGAGCTCGGGGGCCAACGTCCTGACTTTC. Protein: CSARVGSSGANVLTF.

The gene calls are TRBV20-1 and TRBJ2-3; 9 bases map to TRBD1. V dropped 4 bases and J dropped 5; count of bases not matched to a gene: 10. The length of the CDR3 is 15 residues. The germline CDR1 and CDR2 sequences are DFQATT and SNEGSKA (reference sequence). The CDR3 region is CSATRGTGRKDTQYF. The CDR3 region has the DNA TGCAGTGCTACTCGGGGGACAGGGAGGAAAGATACGCAGTATTTT.

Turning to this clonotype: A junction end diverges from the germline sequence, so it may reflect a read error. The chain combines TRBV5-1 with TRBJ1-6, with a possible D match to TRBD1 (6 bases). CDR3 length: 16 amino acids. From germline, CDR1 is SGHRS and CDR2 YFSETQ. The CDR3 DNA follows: TGCGCCAGCAGCTTGGATGGTCCAGGGGCAGGTTCATCCCTCCACTTT. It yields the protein CASSLDGPGAGSSLHF.